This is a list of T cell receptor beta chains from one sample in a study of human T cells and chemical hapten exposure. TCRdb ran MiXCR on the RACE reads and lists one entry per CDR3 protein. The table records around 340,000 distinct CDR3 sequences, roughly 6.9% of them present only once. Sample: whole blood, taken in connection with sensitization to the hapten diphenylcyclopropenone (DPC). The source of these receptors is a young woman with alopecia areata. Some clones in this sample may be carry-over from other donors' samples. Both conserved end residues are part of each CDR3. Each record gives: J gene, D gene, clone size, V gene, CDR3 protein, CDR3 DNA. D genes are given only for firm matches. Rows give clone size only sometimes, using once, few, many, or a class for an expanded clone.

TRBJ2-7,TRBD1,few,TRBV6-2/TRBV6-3,CASSYGGTGMNEQYF,TGTGCCAGCAGTTACGGTGGGACAGGGATGAACGAGCAGTACTTC
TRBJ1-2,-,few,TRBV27,CASRRGGIGYGYTF,TGTGCCAGCAGGAGAGGAGGGATAGGCTATGGCTACACCTTC
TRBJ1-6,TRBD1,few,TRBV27,CASMDRGGNSPLHF,TGTGCCAGCATGGACAGGGGTGGCAATTCACCCCTCCACTTT
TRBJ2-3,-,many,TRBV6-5,CASSGLQGVDTQYF,TGTGCCAGCAGTGGGCTACAGGGAGTAGATACGCAGTATTTT
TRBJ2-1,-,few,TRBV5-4,CASTVSVGSASLRAYNEQFF,TGTGCCAGCACCGTCTCTGTGGGCAGCGCGAGTTTGAGGGCATACAATGAGCAGTTCTTC
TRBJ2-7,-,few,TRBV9,CASSVESGASEQYF,TGTGCCAGCAGCGTAGAATCAGGGGCTAGCGAGCAGTACTTC
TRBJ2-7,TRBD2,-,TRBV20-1,CSARPGLAGYEQYF,TGCAGTGCTAGACCGGGTCTAGCGGGCTACGAGCAGTACTTC
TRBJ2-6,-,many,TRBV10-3,CATVEGPYSGANVLTF,TGTGCCACCGTAGAGGGTCCTTACTCTGGGGCCAACGTCCTGACTTTC
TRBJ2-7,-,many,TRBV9,CASSTMADRGGYEQYF,TGTGCCAGCAGCACGATGGCGGACCGAGGAGGGTACGAGCAGTACTTC
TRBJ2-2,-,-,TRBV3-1,CASSHRGTSIGGELFF,TGTGCCAGCAGCCACCGCGGGACCTCGATCGGCGGGGAGCTGTTTTTT
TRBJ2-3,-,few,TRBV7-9,CASSDGSNRDTQYF,TGTGCCAGCAGCGATGGATCGAACCGAGATACGCAGTATTTT
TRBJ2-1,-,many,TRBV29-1,CSVVYREGEQFF,TGCAGCGTTGTATACAGGGAGGGTGAGCAGTTCTTC
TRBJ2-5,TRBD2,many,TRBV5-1,CASSLAFGGGQETQYF,TGCGCCAGCAGCTTGGCCTTCGGCGGGGGCCAAGAGACCCAGTACTTC
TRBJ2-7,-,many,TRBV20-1,CSASDSYEQYF,TGCAGTGCTAGCGACTCCTACGAGCAGTACTTC
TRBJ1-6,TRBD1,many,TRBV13,CASKIGDRGSSPLHF,TGTGCCAGTAAAATCGGGGACAGGGGTAGTTCACCCCTCCACTTT
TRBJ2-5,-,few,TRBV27,CASSFDNPAFPQYF,TGTGCCAGCAGTTTCGACAACCCGGCGTTCCCCCAGTACTTC
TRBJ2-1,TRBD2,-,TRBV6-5,CASSGTSRGNEQFF,TGTGCCAGCAGCGGGACTAGCCGGGGCAATGAGCAGTTCTTC
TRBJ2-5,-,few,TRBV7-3,CASSPQRSQETQYF,TGTGCCAGCAGCCCCCAACGGAGCCAAGAGACCCAGTACTTC
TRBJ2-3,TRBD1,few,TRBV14,CASSQGQGAGTDTQYF,TGTGCCAGCAGCCAAGGCCAGGGGGCCGGCACAGATACGCAGTATTTT
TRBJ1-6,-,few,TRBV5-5,CASSGQSGSPLHF,TGTGCCAGCAGTGGCCAGAGTGGGTCACCCCTCCACTTT
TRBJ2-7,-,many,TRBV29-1,CSSREGDSYEQYF,TGCAGCTCGAGGGAGGGGGACTCCTACGAGCAGTACTTC
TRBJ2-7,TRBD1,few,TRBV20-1,CSAQRQGLAEEQYF,TGCAGTGCTCAGCGACAGGGCCTTGCAGAGGAGCAGTACTTC
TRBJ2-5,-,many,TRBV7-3,CASSPRSRSPPETQYF,TGTGCCAGCAGCCCCCGGTCCAGGAGCCCTCCGGAGACCCAGTACTTC
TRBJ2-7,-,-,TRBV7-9,CASSLRGIASHEQYF,TGTGCCAGCAGCTTACGGGGAATCGCGTCCCACGAGCAGTACTTC
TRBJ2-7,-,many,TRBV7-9,CASSTGIGHYEQYF,TGTGCCAGCAGCACAGGTATTGGGCACTACGAGCAGTACTTC
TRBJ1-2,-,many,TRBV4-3,CASSQVKEGGYGYTF,TGCGCCAGCAGCCAAGTCAAGGAGGGCGGCTATGGCTACACCTTC
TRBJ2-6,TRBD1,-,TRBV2,CASSITGAGANVLTF,TGTGCCAGCAGTATAACAGGGGCTGGGGCCAACGTCCTGACTTTC
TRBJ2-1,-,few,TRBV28,CASSSYRDGEQFF,TGTGCCAGCAGTTCCTACAGGGATGGTGAGCAGTTCTTC
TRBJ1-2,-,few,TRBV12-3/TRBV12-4,CASSFKGDYGYTF,TGTGCCAGCTCCTTTAAGGGGGACTATGGCTACACCTTC
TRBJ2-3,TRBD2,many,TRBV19,CASSIPSGGRGTQYF,TGTGCCAGTAGTATTCCTAGCGGGGGACGGGGTACGCAGTATTTT